The 9 T cell receptor beta chains in this list originate from one sample, sequenced in a study of CD8 T cells in ankylosing spondylitis. Each CDR3 protein is one row after TCRdb ran MiXCR on the 5' RACE reads. The top ten clones hold 3.5% of a sample with 300,000 to 350,000 distinct CDR3 sequences, roughly 20% of them seen once. The sample taken for sequencing was blood, either unsorted or a sorted T cell fraction (not recorded which). These receptors were obtained from a female donor with ankylosing spondylitis or in good health (not recorded which).

This sequence joins TRBV5-5 and TRBJ1-1; D not certain. This CDR3 spans 13 amino acids. V lost 3 bases and J lost 3, with 9 bases in between. Germline CDR1 and CDR2: SGHKS and YYEKEE (reference sequence). This CDR3 is CASSSVPYTEAFF. The CDR3 region has the DNA TGTGCCAGCAGCTCCGTCCCGTACACTGAAGCTTTCTTT.

CDR3 sequence reads: CASRRGTSVSYEQYF. The CDR3 nucleotides read TGTGCCAGCAGACGAGGGACTAGCGTTTCCTACGAGCAGTACTTC. The V and J genes are TRBV2 and TRBJ2-7, with 10 bases fitting TRBD2. The CDR3 runs to 15 residues. V shed 6 bases and J 1 base; nucleotides not matched to a gene: 6. Germline CDR1 reads SNHLY; CDR2 reads FYNNEI.

This clonotype was seen just once. J is TRBJ1-1 and V is TRBV10-3; D might be TRBD1 (6 bases). Germline values: CDR1 ENHRY, CDR2 SYGVKD. The CDR3 consists of 15 residues. The V end lost 8 bases, the J end lost 1 base, and 17 bases lay between the germline ends. DNA of the CDR3: TGTGCCATCGGGGGAGCCGACAGGCCGAACACTGAAGCTTTCTTT. Residues: CAIGGADRPNTEAFF.

This clonotype was counted between two and nine times. One end of the junction varies from germline; a read error may be responsible. This chain links TRBV7-7 with TRBJ2-5, with D uncertain. The CDR3 loop spans 17 amino acids. Germline lookup yields CDR1 SSHAT and CDR2 FNYEAQ (reference sequence). This CDR3 is CASSLGGIKGQRETQYF. The DNA for the CDR3 is TGTGCTAGCAGCTTAGGCGGAATCAAGGGTCAGCGTGAGACCCAGTACTTC. The full variable domain, with the rest looked up from reference TRBV7-7 and TRBJ2-5, is GAGVSQSPRYKVTKRGQDVTLRCDPISSHATLYWYQQALGQGPEFLTYFNYEAQPDKSGLPSDRFSAERPEGSISTLTIQRTEQRDSAMYRCASSLGGIKGQRETQYFGPGTRLLVL.

This clonotype was detected a few times. The chain recombines TRBV20-1 with TRBJ2-3; D perhaps matches TRBD2 (6 bases). This CDR3 has 13 residues. Per germline, CDR1 DFQATT and CDR2 SNEGSKA (reference sequence). Trimming cost V 5 bases and J 6 bases, with 15 bases left between them. The chain's CDR3 is CSAYRELGDTQYF. The CDR3 coding sequence is TGCAGTGCTTATCGGGAGTTGGGTGATACGCAGTATTTT.

The chain is built from TRBV14 and TRBJ1-1; no clear D gene. The CDR3 extends over 19 amino acids. Trimming left V 3 bases short and J 1 base short, with 24 bases between. Germline V gene sequence: CDR1 SGHDN, CDR2 FVKESK. The CDR3 loop reads CASSQVVQVWREGNTEAFF. The CDR3 bases are TGTGCCAGCAGCCAGGTGGTCCAAGTTTGGAGGGAGGGGAACACTGAAGCTTTCTTT.

The table lists this clonotype with many counts. The chain couples TRBV7-2 to TRBJ2-1, with D perhaps matching TRBD1 or TRBD2 (5 bases each). The V gene's germline CDR1 is SGHTA and CDR2 FQGNSA. V was clipped by 9 bases and J by 7 bases, with 19 bases between them. CDR3 size: 14 residues. CDR3 sequence reads: CASRGREGLNEQFF. The CDR3 region has the DNA TGTGCCAGTCGGGGACGGGAAGGGCTTAATGAGCAGTTCTTC.

V and J are TRBV20-1 and TRBJ2-3; weak D call: TRBD2 (5 bases). The CDR3 runs to 15 residues. V gave up 1 base and J gave up 5 bases, with 16 bases separating them. CDR1 and CDR2 from the germline V gene are DFQATT and SNEGSKA (reference sequence). Written as DNA, the CDR3 is TGCAGTGCTAGAGGGGTAATAGCGTTACGAGATACGCAGTATTTT. Encoded protein: CSARGVIALRDTQYF.

The chain uses TRBV5-5 and TRBJ2-5; a weak D match, TRBD1 (6 bases). The germline CDR1 and CDR2 sequences are SGHKS and YYEKEE (reference sequence). The length of the CDR3 is 14 residues. V dropped 4 bases and J dropped 1 base, with 11 bases sitting between them. CDR3: CASSHRDIQETQYF. Here the CDR3 DNA reads TGTGCCAGCAGCCACCGGGACATCCAAGAGACCCAGTACTTC.